These T cell receptor beta chains were read from a single sample in a study of blood T cell repertoires in COVID-19. Libraries were prepared by immunoSEQ multiplex PCR; TCRdb keeps only in-frame clonotypes and omits some of them. The table includes about 110,000 clones, over 60% detected once. Sequenced material: peripheral blood. These receptors came from a woman older than 75 with active or convalescent COVID-19. The CDR3 runs from the conserved cysteine through the conserved F or W. The D gene is left open where the match is weak. Clone size, where shown, is once, few, many, or a class for clones that have expanded.

cdr3_nt cdr3_aa v_call d_call j_call clone_size cdr3_length
TGTGCCAGCAGCCAAAACGACTTATACAATGAGCAGTTCTTC CASSQNDLYNEQFF TRBV5-4 NA TRBJ2-1 NA 14
TGTGCCAGTAGTTCTCGACAGGGTAACTATGGCTACACCTTC CASSSRQGNYGYTF TRBV19 TRBD1 TRBJ1-2 NA 14
TGTGCCAGCAGCACATCACTAGCGGGAGCCCAGTTGGGGACCCAGTACTTC CASSTSLAGAQLGTQYF TRBV7-8 TRBD2 TRBJ2-5 NA 17
TGTGCCAGCAGCGCCGAGGGACATTTCACCGGGGAGCTGTTTTTT CASSAEGHFTGELFF TRBV9 NA TRBJ2-2 NA 15
TGTGCCTGGAGTGTACAAAGCGGGAGCGAGCAGTACTTC CAWSVQSGSEQYF TRBV30 TRBD2 TRBJ2-7 NA 13
TGTGCCAGCAGTCCCTTCGACAGGACCGAGCAGTACTTC CASSPFDRTEQYF TRBV6-5 NA TRBJ2-7 NA 13
TGTGCCAGCAGCTTGGCGACAGAGAACAATGAGCAGTTCTTC CASSLATENNEQFF TRBV5-6 NA TRBJ2-1 NA 14
TGTGCCAGCAGTTTATATCCCAGATCTGGAAACACCATATATTTT CASSLYPRSGNTIYF TRBV28 NA TRBJ1-3 NA 15
TGTGCCAGCAGCTTATTTCTGAACACCGGGGAGCTGTTTTTT CASSLFLNTGELFF TRBV7-3 NA TRBJ2-2 NA 14
TGTGCTAGCAGCTCTTCGCTAGCGGGAGGGTTAAGTGAGCAGTTCTTC CASSSSLAGGLSEQFF TRBV7-7 TRBD2 TRBJ2-1 NA 16
TGTGCCAGCAGCGTAGCCCCAGCGACAGGGTTTGAGACCCAGTACTTC CASSVAPATGFETQYF TRBV9 TRBD1 TRBJ2-5 NA 16
TGTGCCAGCAGTACAGGGGTTTCAGTCAAGTACGAGCAGTACTTC CASSTGVSVKYEQYF TRBV6-5 TRBD1 TRBJ2-7 NA 15
NA CASSKVGTGSPYRYTF TRBV21-1 NA TRBJ1-2 few 16
TGTGCCAGCAGTGGGGGACCGGGACAGGGGAAGTATTTT CASSGGPGQGKYF TRBV2 TRBD1 TRBJ2-3 NA 13
TGCAGCGTTGAAGACAACGGACAGGGGGTTATTTTCTTT CSVEDNGQGVIFF TRBV29-1 TRBD1 TRBJ1-1 NA 13
TGCGCCAGCAGCTTGGAGGGGTGGAATTCACCCCTCCACTTT CASSLEGWNSPLHF TRBV5-1 NA TRBJ1-6 NA 14
TGTGCCAGCAGCTTAGGGGGCAGCATGGGGGCTTTCTTT CASSLGGSMGAFF TRBV7-9 NA TRBJ1-1 few 13
TGTGCCAGCTCACCCGCGACGGGATATGGCTACACCTTC CASSPATGYGYTF TRBV18 NA TRBJ1-2 NA 13
TGTGCCAGCAGCTCCCGCGGGACTAGCGTCGGGGAGCTGTTTTTT CASSSRGTSVGELFF TRBV7-9 TRBD2 TRBJ2-2 NA 15
TGTGCCAGCAGTGGCGACTTGAGCGGGAGGGTTAGCGAGCAGTACTTC CASSGDLSGRVSEQYF TRBV6-1 TRBD2 TRBJ2-7 NA 16
TGTGCCAGCAGTGAAAGCTGGAGTGGCTCCTACAATGAGCAGTTCTTC CASSESWSGSYNEQFF TRBV6-1 NA TRBJ2-1 NA 16
TGTGCCAGCAGCCAGACAGACCTGGGGCCTGGGGATGAAAAACTGTTTTTT CASSQTDLGPGDEKLFF TRBV4-2 NA TRBJ1-4 NA 17
TGTGCCAGCGTACAGGGGGCGGACACTGAAGCTTTCTTT CASVQGADTEAFF TRBV6-5 TRBD1 TRBJ1-1 NA 13
TGCAGCTCCAGGACTCGCGGGGTGCAGTTCTTC CSSRTRGVQFF TRBV29-1 NA TRBJ2-1 NA 11
TGTGCCAGCAGCGTACTAGCGGGGTATAACACAGATACGCAGTATTTT CASSVLAGYNTDTQYF TRBV9 TRBD2 TRBJ2-3 NA 16
TGTGCCAGCAGCCATGGGGACATTCCCTCCTACGAGCAGTACTTC CASSHGDIPSYEQYF TRBV3-1/TRBV3-2 NA TRBJ2-7 NA 15
TGTGCCAGCAGTCCTTCAGGTCCTTTCGAGCAGTACTTC CASSPSGPFEQYF TRBV27 NA TRBJ2-7 NA 13
TGTGCCAGCAGCCAATCGAGGGTGGGTGGCGAGCAGTACTTC CASSQSRVGGEQYF TRBV16 NA TRBJ2-7 many 14
TGTGCCAGCAGTTTATCGACAGGTGCTACGAACAGTGAAGCTTTCTTT CASSLSTGATNSEAFF TRBV27 NA TRBJ1-1 few 16
TGCGCCAGCAGCCAAGATTGGGCAGGATCGACTCAGCCCCAGCATTTT CASSQDWAGSTQPQHF TRBV4-3 NA TRBJ1-5 NA 16
TGTGCCAGCAGTCGTCAGGGGGTAAACACTGAAGCTTTCTTT CASSRQGVNTEAFF TRBV6-6 TRBD1 TRBJ1-1 NA 14
TGTGCCAGCAGCCGGGGGGGAGTCTCCTATAATTCACCCCTCCACTTT CASSRGGVSYNSPLHF TRBV5-6 NA TRBJ1-6 NA 16
TGCGCCAGCAGTCGGACCCACGAGGAGGGTGAAAAACTGTTTTTT CASSRTHEEGEKLFF TRBV4-3 NA TRBJ1-4 NA 15
TGTGCCAGCAGCTACCCAAGGGTCGCGGGCGAGCAGTTCTTC CASSYPRVAGEQFF TRBV13 NA TRBJ2-1 NA 14
TGTGCCAGCAGTTACTCGGGCGGGGAAGAGACCCAGTACTTC CASSYSGGEETQYF TRBV6-2/TRBV6-3 NA TRBJ2-5 NA 14
TGCGCCAGCACCCCCCTTCCTACAGACACCGGGGAGCTGTTTTTT CASTPLPTDTGELFF TRBV5-1 NA TRBJ2-2 NA 15
TGTGCCAGCAGAGTACAGGGGGCGAGCAGCGAGCAGTACTTC CASRVQGASSEQYF TRBV2 TRBD1 TRBJ2-7 few 14
TGCGCCAGCAGCCAAGAACGACTAGCGGGACCAGCCTACGAGCAGTACTTC CASSQERLAGPAYEQYF TRBV4-3 TRBD2 TRBJ2-7 NA 17
TGTGCCAGCAGACCGACATACAATGAGCAGTTCTTC CASRPTYNEQFF TRBV11-2 NA TRBJ2-1 NA 12
TGCAGCGTTGCCTTACAGGGCAAAGAGACCCAGTACTTC CSVALQGKETQYF TRBV29-1 NA TRBJ2-5 NA 13
TGTGCCAGCTCAACGATGTGGGACAGGGGTTCAACCGGGGAGCTGTTTTTT CASSTMWDRGSTGELFF TRBV18 TRBD1 TRBJ2-2 NA 17
TGTGCCAGCAGCGCAAGACTAGCGGGAGGGATGAAATCGTACTACAAGGATAGCACAGATACGCAGTATTTT CASSARLAGGMKSYYKDSTDTQYF TRBV9 TRBD2 TRBJ2-3 NA 24
TGCGCCAGCGCCCCCGGGACTAGCGGGAGGGCCGATGAGCAGTACTTC CASAPGTSGRADEQYF TRBV5-1 TRBD2 TRBJ2-7 NA 16
TGTGCCAGCAGCCCGGTCACCGGGGAGCTGTTTTTT CASSPVTGELFF TRBV7-8 NA TRBJ2-2 NA 12
TGTGCTAGTGGTTTGGCCCGAGGGGGGGCGAGCAATCAGCCCCAGCATTTT CASGLARGGASNQPQHF TRBV12-5 NA TRBJ1-5 NA 17
TGTGCCAGCAGTTCCGATGGACAGGGCGCCACTGAAGCTTTCTTT CASSSDGQGATEAFF TRBV6-5 TRBD1 TRBJ1-1 NA 15
TGCGCCAGCAGCTTGTCCCCAGGGGGGAACACTGAAGCTTTCTTT CASSLSPGGNTEAFF TRBV5-1 TRBD1 TRBJ1-1 NA 15
TGCGCCAGCAGCTTGCCGACTAGCGGTACGAACACCGGGGAGCTGTTTTTT CASSLPTSGTNTGELFF TRBV5-1 TRBD2 TRBJ2-2 NA 17